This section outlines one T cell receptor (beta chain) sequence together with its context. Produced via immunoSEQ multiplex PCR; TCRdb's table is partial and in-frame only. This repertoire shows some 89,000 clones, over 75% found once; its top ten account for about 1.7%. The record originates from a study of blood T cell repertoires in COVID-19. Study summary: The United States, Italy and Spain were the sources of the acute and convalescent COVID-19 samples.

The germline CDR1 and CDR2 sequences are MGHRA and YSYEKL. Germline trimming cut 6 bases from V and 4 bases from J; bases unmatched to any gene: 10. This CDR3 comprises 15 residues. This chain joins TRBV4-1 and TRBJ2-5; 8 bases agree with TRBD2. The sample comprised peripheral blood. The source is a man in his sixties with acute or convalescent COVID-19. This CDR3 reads CASRQIGGAGETQYF. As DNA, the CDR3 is TGCGCCAGCAGACAGATCGGGGGGGCGGGAGAGACCCAGTACTTC.